A selection of T cell receptor beta chains follows, all from one sample in a study of shared clonotypes between healthy human individuals. Sequencing used immunoSEQ multiplex PCR; TCRdb keeps in-frame clones, though not all of them. The sample shows under 600,000 clones, nearly 80% of them seen only once. Material for sequencing was PBMCs. The source is a middle-aged woman in good health. Some clones in this sample may be carry-over from other donors' samples. CDR3s include the opening cysteine and the closing phenylalanine or tryptophan. Fields, in order: clone size, V gene, J gene, CDR3 length, D gene, CDR3 protein, CDR3 DNA. D genes are given only for firm matches. Rows may omit the clone size; those that give it use once, few, many or a size class.

-,TRBV18,TRBJ1-2,13,TRBD1,CASSPRDSYGYTF,TGTGCCAGCTCACCTCGGGACAGCTATGGCTACACCTTC
-,TRBV11-1,TRBJ2-5,15,TRBD2,CASSTFRTSGETQYF,TGTGCCAGCAGTACCTTTAGGACTAGTGGTGAGACCCAGTACTTC
-,TRBV5-4,TRBJ1-1,13,TRBD1,CASSFDRVAEAFF,TGTGCCAGCAGCTTTGACAGGGTAGCTGAAGCTTTCTTT
-,TRBV5-1,TRBJ2-3,17,TRBD2,CASSLGPLAGGTDTQYF,TGCGCCAGCAGCTTGGGCCCACTAGCGGGAGGCACAGATACGCAGTATTTT
-,TRBV5-5,TRBJ2-1,15,-,CASRTDWSSYNEQFF,TGTGCCAGCAGAACCGACTGGAGCTCCTACAATGAGCAGTTCTTC
-,TRBV11-3,TRBJ2-1,16,-,CASSPNSLVAYNEQFF,TGTGCCAGCAGCCCCAATTCCCTAGTTGCCTACAATGAGCAGTTCTTC
-,TRBV18,TRBJ2-7,14,-,CASSRTPPLDEQYF,TGTGCCAGCTCACGGACACCACCCCTCGACGAGCAGTACTTC
-,TRBV7-2,TRBJ2-1,15,-,CASSPSVGAYNEQFF,TGTGCCAGCAGCCCCTCAGTGGGTGCCTACAATGAGCAGTTCTTC
-,TRBV5-6,TRBJ1-1,15,TRBD1,CASSATGGLGTEAFF,TGTGCCAGCAGCGCTACAGGGGGCTTGGGCACTGAAGCTTTCTTT
-,TRBV5-1,TRBJ2-5,13,-,CASSLAPQETQYF,TGCGCCAGCAGCTTGGCCCCGCAAGAGACCCAGTACTTC
-,TRBV10-3,TRBJ1-4,15,-,CAISEQGMTNEKLFF,TGTGCCATCAGTGAGCAGGGGATGACTAATGAAAAACTGTTTTTT
-,TRBV10-3,TRBJ2-1,15,TRBD2,CAISGGGSSYNEQFF,TGTGCCATCAGTGGTGGCGGGAGCTCCTACAATGAGCAGTTCTTC
-,TRBV5-6,TRBJ1-2,13,-,CASSLNPNYGYTF,TGTGCCAGCAGTCTCAACCCTAACTATGGCTACACCTTC
few,TRBV28,TRBJ2-5,15,-,CASRTGWGIQETQYF,TGTGCCAGCAGGACCGGGTGGGGGATCCAAGAGACCCAGTACTTC
-,TRBV28,TRBJ2-7,13,-,CASSLRRTYEQYF,TGTGCCAGCAGTTTAAGACGGACCTACGAGCAGTACTTC
-,TRBV5-1,TRBJ2-7,13,TRBD1,CASSQQGGYEQYF,TGCGCCAGCAGCCAACAGGGGGGTTACGAGCAGTACTTC
once,TRBV13,TRBJ1-1,16,TRBD1,CASSLGTGRMNTEAFF,TGTGCCAGCAGCCTCGGGACAGGGAGGATGAACACTGAAGCTTTCTTT
-,TRBV13,TRBJ2-3,16,TRBD2,CASSDPGLAGTDTQYF,TGTGCCAGCAGCGACCCGGGACTAGCGGGTACAGATACGCAGTATTTT
once,TRBV7-2,TRBJ2-1,16,-,CASSLAWDLSYNEQFF,TGTGCCAGCAGCTTAGCTTGGGACCTCTCCTACAATGAGCAGTTCTTC
-,TRBV5-4,TRBJ2-1,15,TRBD2,CASSPGLAGASEQFF,TGTGCCAGCAGCCCCGGACTAGCGGGAGCGTCTGAGCAGTTCTTC
-,TRBV5-1,TRBJ1-1,16,TRBD1,CASSLRQGRRNTEAFF,TGCGCCAGCAGCTTGAGACAGGGGCGTCGGAACACTGAAGCTTTCTTT
-,TRBV7-8,TRBJ2-7,14,-,CASSPRDGSYEQYF,TGTGCCAGCAGCCCCCGGGACGGTTCCTACGAGCAGTACTTC
-,TRBV5-1,TRBJ2-5,13,-,CASSLDRHGTQYF,TGCGCCAGCAGCTTGGACCGGCACGGGACCCAGTACTTC
-,TRBV5-1,TRBJ2-3,12,-,CASRQDTDTQYF,TGCGCCAGCAGGCAGGACACAGATACGCAGTATTTT
-,TRBV7-9,TRBJ2-1,14,TRBD2,CASSYLAGERGQFF,TGTGCCAGCAGTTATCTAGCGGGAGAAAGGGGGCAGTTCTTC
-,TRBV18,TRBJ2-7,17,-,CASSPYRQNGRINEQYF,TGTGCCAGCTCACCTTATCGCCAAAACGGGAGAATCAACGAGCAGTACTTC
-,TRBV14,TRBJ1-3,16,-,CASSRQPGLEGNTIYF,TGTGCCAGCAGCCGACAACCGGGGTTAGAAGGAAACACCATATATTTT
-,TRBV19,TRBJ1-4,12,-,CASRGGNEKLFF,TGTGCCAGTAGAGGAGGTAATGAAAAACTGTTTTTT
-,TRBV6-5,TRBJ2-5,14,-,CASGDTPRGETQYF,TGTGCCAGCGGGGACACCCCAAGGGGAGAGACCCAGTACTTC
-,TRBV19,TRBJ2-1,15,-,CASSKGQGSGGEQFF,TGTGCCAGTAGTAAGGGCCAGGGGTCTGGGGGTGAGCAGTTCTTC
once,TRBV10-3,TRBJ2-3,15,-,CAISVGGTYTDTQYF,TGTGCCATCAGTGTCGGCGGGACCTACACAGATACGCAGTATTTT
-,TRBV9,TRBJ2-7,16,-,CASSVAAGTNLYEQYF,TGTGCCAGCAGCGTAGCGGCAGGGACGAATCTCTACGAGCAGTACTTC
-,TRBV2,TRBJ2-3,16,-,CASMGGRTGATDTQYF,TGTGCCAGCATGGGGGGGCGGACGGGCGCGACAGATACGCAGTATTTT
-,TRBV7-9,TRBJ1-1,14,-,CASSPGVGVTEAFF,TGTGCCAGCAGCCCAGGGGTGGGGGTCACTGAAGCTTTCTTT
-,TRBV7-8,TRBJ1-1,13,-,CASSLRGPTEAFF,TGTGCCAGCAGCCTCAGGGGTCCCACTGAAGCTTTCTTT
-,TRBV29-1,TRBJ1-3,12,-,CSVSNSGNTIYF,TGCAGCGTTTCTAACTCTGGAAACACCATATATTTT
-,TRBV4-2,TRBJ2-7,15,-,CASSQGAGSSYEQYF,TGTGCCAGCAGCCAAGGGGCGGGAAGCTCCTACGAGCAGTACTTC
-,TRBV6-5,TRBJ2-3,14,-,CASSYSTVTDTQYF,TGTGCCAGCAGTTACTCTACAGTCACAGATACGCAGTATTTT
-,TRBV5-4,TRBJ1-4,14,-,CASSQEVGNEKLFF,TGTGCCAGCAGCCAGGAAGTTGGGAATGAAAAACTGTTTTTT
-,TRBV14,TRBJ1-2,16,-,CASSQGWERTNYGYTF,TGTGCCAGCAGCCAAGGGTGGGAACGCACTAACTATGGCTACACCTTC
few,TRBV5-4,TRBJ1-1,14,-,CASSLPGLNTEAFF,TGTGCCAGCAGCTTGCCGGGGTTGAACACTGAAGCTTTCTTT